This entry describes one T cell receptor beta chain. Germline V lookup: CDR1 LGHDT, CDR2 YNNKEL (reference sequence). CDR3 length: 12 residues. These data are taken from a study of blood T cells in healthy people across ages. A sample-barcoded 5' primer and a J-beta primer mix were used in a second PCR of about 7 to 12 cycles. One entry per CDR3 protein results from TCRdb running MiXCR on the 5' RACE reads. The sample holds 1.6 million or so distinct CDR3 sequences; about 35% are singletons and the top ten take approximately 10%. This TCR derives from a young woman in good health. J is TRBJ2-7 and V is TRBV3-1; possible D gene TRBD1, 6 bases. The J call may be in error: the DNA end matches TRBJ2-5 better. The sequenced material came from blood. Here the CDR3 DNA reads TGTGCCAGCGGGGGCGTACAAGAGACCCAGTACTTC. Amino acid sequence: CASGGVQETQYF.